Below, one T cell receptor beta chain is given with its context. Its specificity is not known. The data are from a study of CD8+ T cells in alopecia areata. General study results and limits: In scalp samples, resident alphabeta T cells of normal skin are also sequenced.

Treatment defined: oral pan-JAK inhibitor, 5-10 mg twice daily. Extracted RNA was reverse transcribed, and the resulting cDNA served as sequencing template. TCRdb keeps only in-frame clones here, not all; method: immunoSEQ multiplex PCR. The top ten clones hold approximately 1.8% of a sample with around 270,000 clones, roughly 60% of them seen once. The input for sequencing was CD4+ T cells sorted from blood, taken at week 24, from a patient treated with tofacitinib. The TCR comes from a human donor with alopecia areata.

The CDR3: CASSVYGGYGYTF. The CDR3 coding sequence is TGTGCCAGCAGCGTGTACGGTGGGTATGGCTACACCTTC. V usage is TRBV9 and J usage is TRBJ1-2; no reliable D call. Per germline, CDR1 SGDLS and CDR2 YYNGEE. The CDR3 length is 13 residues. The V end lost 2 bases, the J end lost 5 bases, and 10 bases lay between the germline ends.